The clone carrying this T cell receptor (beta chain) showed up just a few times. The sample originates from a study of T-cell reconstitution after alpha-beta-depleted transplantation in children. Molecular barcoding with unique molecular identifiers was used for the TCRbeta library. TCRdb reprocessed the PCR reads via MiXCR and lists one record per CDR3 protein. The sample yields about 360,000 distinct CDR3 sequences, 10% to 15% seen once. Germline V gene data show CDR1 as SNHLY and CDR2 as FYNNEI. The CDR3 has 13 amino acids. V lost 2 bases and J 7 bases, leaving 10 bases between the germline ends. This TCR was recovered from a human donor who donated a stem cell graft to a child with Fanconi anemia. The sequencing used PBMCs, collected from the stem cell graft. The genes are TRBV2 and TRBJ2-3; D uncertain. The CDR3 sequence: CASSENRENTQYF. The CDR3 DNA is TGTGCCAGCAGTGAAAACAGAGAGAATACGCAGTATTTT.